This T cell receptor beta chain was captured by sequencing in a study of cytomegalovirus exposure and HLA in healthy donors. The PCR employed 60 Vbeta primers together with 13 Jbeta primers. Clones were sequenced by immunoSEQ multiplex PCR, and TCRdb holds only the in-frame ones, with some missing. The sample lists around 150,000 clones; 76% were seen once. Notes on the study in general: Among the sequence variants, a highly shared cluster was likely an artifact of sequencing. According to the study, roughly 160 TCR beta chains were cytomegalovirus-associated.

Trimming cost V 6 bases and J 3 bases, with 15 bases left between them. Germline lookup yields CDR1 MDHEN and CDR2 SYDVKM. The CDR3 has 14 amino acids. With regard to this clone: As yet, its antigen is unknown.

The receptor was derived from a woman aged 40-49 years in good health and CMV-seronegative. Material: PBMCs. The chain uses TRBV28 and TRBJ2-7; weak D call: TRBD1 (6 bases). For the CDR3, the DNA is TGTGCCAGCAGGCCCCCCGGGACAAACTACGAGCAGTACTTC. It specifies CASRPPGTNYEQYF.